The rows below give T cell receptor beta chains drawn from one sample of a study of Ad26.COV2.S vaccination and SARS-CoV-2 variants. The data were produced by immunoSEQ multiplex PCR, yet TCRdb's version contains in-frame clones alone and is incomplete. The data contain some 500,000 clones, 89% of them seen just once; the ten biggest clones take up just over 2.5%. The sample was peripheral blood, taken in a trial of Ad26.COV2.S vaccine versus placebo. These receptors originate from a person between 18 and 65 years old who received the Ad26.COV2.S COVID-19 vaccine or a placebo. Both conserved end residues are part of each CDR3. D genes are given only for firm matches. For some rows the clone size is stated as once, few or many, or as a class when expanded; others skip it.

cdr3_nt cdr3_aa d_call cdr3_length j_call clone_size v_call
TGTGCCAGCAGTTACGTGGTCAATCAGCCCCAGCATTTT CASSYVVNQPQHF . 13 TRBJ1-5 . TRBV6-2/TRBV6-3
TGTGCCAGTAGTATCCCCGGGGCGAACACTGAAGCTTTCTTT CASSIPGANTEAFF . 14 TRBJ1-1 . TRBV19
TGTGCCAGCAGCCCTCGGGGGACCTCTACAGATACGCAGTATTTT CASSPRGTSTDTQYF . 15 TRBJ2-3 . TRBV7-2
TGTGCCAGCAGCCAAGCCGAGAGGGTACGGACAGGGCACTTAAAACTGTTTTTT CASSQAERVRTGHLKLFF TRBD1 18 TRBJ1-4 . TRBV4-2
TGTGCCATCAGTGAGTCGACTCGGGCAGGAAAAGCTGGCTACACCTTC CAISESTRAGKAGYTF . 16 TRBJ1-2 . TRBV10-3
TGTGCCAGCAGTCGCGCCGCAGGGGCGGTCACCGGGGAGCTGTTTTTT CASSRAAGAVTGELFF . 16 TRBJ2-2 once TRBV27
TGTGCCAGCAGTCGGTTAGGGGGTTTATATGGCTACACCTTC CASSRLGGLYGYTF . 14 TRBJ1-2 . TRBV28
TGTGCCAGCAGTACCGGGACACTCAACCAAGAGACCCAGTACTTC CASSTGTLNQETQYF . 15 TRBJ2-5 . TRBV6-2/TRBV6-3
TGTGCCAGCAGCTTAAGGGGCGGGGATAGCTATGGCTACACCTTC CASSLRGGDSYGYTF . 15 TRBJ1-2 . TRBV7-3
TGTGCCAGCAGCCCCGCGGCCGGATTTTCGTTCAATGGCTACACCTTC CASSPAAGFSFNGYTF . 16 TRBJ1-2 . TRBV14
TGTGCCAGCAGCGTAGACACCTTTCAGACTAGCGGGAGCCCGGGGAATGAGCAGTTCTTC CASSVDTFQTSGSPGNEQFF TRBD2 20 TRBJ2-1 . TRBV9
TGTGCCAGCAGCCCGTGGGCTCGTGACATCTCATTCACTGAAGCTTTCTTT CASSPWARDISFTEAFF . 17 TRBJ1-1 . TRBV11-3
TGTGCCAGTTCCGGGACGGTAGGATACGAGCAGTACTTC CASSGTVGYEQYF . 13 TRBJ2-7 . TRBV2
TGTGCCAGCAGCCACGGGACTAGCGGGTACGAGCAGTACTTC CASSHGTSGYEQYF TRBD2 14 TRBJ2-7 . TRBV3-1/TRBV3-2
TGCGCCAGCAGCCAAGATTTGGCGGGGGGGCCCTACAATGAGCAGTTCTTC CASSQDLAGGPYNEQFF TRBD2 17 TRBJ2-1 . TRBV4-3
TGTGCCATCAGTTCGACAGGGGGCTCTGGAAACACCATATATTTT CAISSTGGSGNTIYF TRBD1 15 TRBJ1-3 . TRBV10-3
TGCGCCAGCAGCCAAGATCTTTCCGGGGATGAAGCTTTCTTT CASSQDLSGDEAFF . 14 TRBJ1-1 . TRBV4-3
TGTGCCAGCCGCCGGGGACAAGAGACCCAGTACTTC CASRRGQETQYF . 12 TRBJ2-5 . TRBV5-4
TGTGCCAGCAGCTTACAGGGAAACACCATATATTTT CASSLQGNTIYF . 12 TRBJ1-3 . TRBV7-8
TGTGCCAGCAGTTACTCTGGCGGGGGGTACAATGAGCAGTTCTTC CASSYSGGGYNEQFF TRBD2 15 TRBJ2-1 . TRBV6-5
TGTGCCAGCGCTGGGGAAGAAAAACTGTTTTTT CASAGEEKLFF . 11 TRBJ1-4 . TRBV12-3/TRBV12-4
TGTGCCAGCAGCGCCGCCGGCGGGAGTCTGGTCCATGAGCAGTTCTTC CASSAAGGSLVHEQFF TRBD2 16 TRBJ2-1 . TRBV11-1
TGTGCCAGCAGCGTCGGGGGGCGAAATGAAAAACTGTTTTTT CASSVGGRNEKLFF . 14 TRBJ1-4 . TRBV9